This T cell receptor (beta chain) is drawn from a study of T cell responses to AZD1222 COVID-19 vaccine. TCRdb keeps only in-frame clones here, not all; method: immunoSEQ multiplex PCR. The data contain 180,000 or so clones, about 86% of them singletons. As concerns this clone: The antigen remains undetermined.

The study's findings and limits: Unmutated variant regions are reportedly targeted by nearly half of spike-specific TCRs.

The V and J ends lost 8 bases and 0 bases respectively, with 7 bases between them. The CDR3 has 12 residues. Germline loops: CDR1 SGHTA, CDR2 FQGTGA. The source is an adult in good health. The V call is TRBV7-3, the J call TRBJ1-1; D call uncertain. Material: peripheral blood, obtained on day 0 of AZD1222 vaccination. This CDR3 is CASGKVNTEAFF. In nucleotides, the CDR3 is TGTGCCAGCGGAAAAGTGAACACTGAAGCTTTCTTT.